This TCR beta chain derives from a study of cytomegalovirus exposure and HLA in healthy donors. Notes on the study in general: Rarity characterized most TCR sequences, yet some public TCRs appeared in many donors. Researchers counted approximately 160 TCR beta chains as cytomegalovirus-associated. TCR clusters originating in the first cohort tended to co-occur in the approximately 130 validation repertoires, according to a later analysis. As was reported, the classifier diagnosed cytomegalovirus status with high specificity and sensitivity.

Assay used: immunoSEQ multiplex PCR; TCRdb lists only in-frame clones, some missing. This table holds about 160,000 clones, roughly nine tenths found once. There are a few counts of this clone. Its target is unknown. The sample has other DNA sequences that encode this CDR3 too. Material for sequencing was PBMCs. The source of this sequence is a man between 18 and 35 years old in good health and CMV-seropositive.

The CDR3, as DNA: TGTGCCAGCAGCTTAGGGCAGGGGAATGAAAAACTGTTTTTT. It yields the protein CASSLGQGNEKLFF. The chain recombines TRBV7-6 with TRBJ1-4; perhaps TRBD1 as D (6 bases). Germline V gene lookup returns CDR1 SGHVS and CDR2 FNYEAQ. V was clipped by 1 base and J by 5 bases, with 8 bases between them. CDR3 length equals 14 residues.